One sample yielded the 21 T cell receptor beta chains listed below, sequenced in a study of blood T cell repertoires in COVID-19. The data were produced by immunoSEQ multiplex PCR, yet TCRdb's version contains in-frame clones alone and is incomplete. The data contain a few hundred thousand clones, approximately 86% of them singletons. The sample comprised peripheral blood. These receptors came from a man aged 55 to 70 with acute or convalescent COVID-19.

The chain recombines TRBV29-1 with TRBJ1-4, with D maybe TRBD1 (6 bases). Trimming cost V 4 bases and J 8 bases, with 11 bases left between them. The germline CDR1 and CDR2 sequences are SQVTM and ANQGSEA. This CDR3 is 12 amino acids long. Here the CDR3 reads CSVGGQGEKLFF. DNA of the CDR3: TGCAGCGTTGGGGGGCAAGGAGAAAAACTGTTTTTT.

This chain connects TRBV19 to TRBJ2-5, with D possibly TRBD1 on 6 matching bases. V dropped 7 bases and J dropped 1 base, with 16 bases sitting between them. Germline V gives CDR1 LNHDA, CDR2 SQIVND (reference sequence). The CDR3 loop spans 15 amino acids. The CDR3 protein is CASTPTRGGQETQYF. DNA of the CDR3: TGTGCCAGTACCCCCACCAGGGGCGGCCAAGAGACCCAGTACTTC.

CDR3 nucleotide sequence: TGTGCCACCAGCAGAGGTGACGCGGGCTCCTACAATGAGCAGTTCTTC. This translates into CATSRGDAGSYNEQFF. The V and J genes are TRBV15 and TRBJ2-1; possible D gene TRBD2, 5 bases. The germline V gene encodes CDR1 LNHNV and CDR2 YYDKDF (reference sequence). The CDR3 loop spans 16 amino acids. V lost 1 base, J lost 0 bases, and 10 bases lay in between.

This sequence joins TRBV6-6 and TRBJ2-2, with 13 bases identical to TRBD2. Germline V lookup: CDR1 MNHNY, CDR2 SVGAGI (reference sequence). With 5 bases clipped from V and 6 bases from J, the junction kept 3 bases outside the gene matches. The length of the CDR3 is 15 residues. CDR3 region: CASSPGLAGAGELFF. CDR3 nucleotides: TGTGCCAGCAGTCCTGGACTAGCGGGGGCCGGGGAGCTGTTTTTT.

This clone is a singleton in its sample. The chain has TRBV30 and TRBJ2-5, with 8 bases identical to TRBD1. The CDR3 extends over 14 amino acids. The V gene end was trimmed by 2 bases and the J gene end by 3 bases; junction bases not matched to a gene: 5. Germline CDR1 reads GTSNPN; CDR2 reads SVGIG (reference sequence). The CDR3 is CAWSLTTGEETQYF. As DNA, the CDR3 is TGTGCCTGGAGTCTAACGACAGGGGAAGAGACCCAGTACTTC.

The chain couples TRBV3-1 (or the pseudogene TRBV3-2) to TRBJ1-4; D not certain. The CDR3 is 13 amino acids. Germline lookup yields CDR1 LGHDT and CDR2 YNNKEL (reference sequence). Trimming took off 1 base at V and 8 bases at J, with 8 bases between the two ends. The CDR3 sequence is CASSQGFGEKLFF. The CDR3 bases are TGTGCCAGCAGCCAAGGTTTCGGGGAAAAACTGTTTTTT.

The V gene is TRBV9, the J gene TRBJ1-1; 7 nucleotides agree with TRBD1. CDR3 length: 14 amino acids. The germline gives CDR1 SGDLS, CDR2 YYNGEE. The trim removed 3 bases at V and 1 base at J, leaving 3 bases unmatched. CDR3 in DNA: TGTGCCAGCAGCGACCGGGACAGGAACACTGAAGCTTTCTTT. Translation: CASSDRDRNTEAFF.

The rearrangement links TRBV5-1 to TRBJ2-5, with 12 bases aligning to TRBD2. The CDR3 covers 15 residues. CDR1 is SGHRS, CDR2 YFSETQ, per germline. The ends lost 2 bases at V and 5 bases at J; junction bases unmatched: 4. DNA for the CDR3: TGCGCCAGCAGCTTAGGAGGACTAGCGGGGGAGACCCAGTACTTC. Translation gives CASSLGGLAGETQYF.

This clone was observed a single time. For the CDR3, the DNA is TGTGCCAGCTCCCCGGCTCTAGCAGAAGAGACCCAGTACTTC. Residues: CASSPALAEETQYF. The chain joins TRBV18 to TRBJ2-5, with D tentatively TRBD2 (5 bases). The CDR3 is 14 residues long. V was pared by 6 bases and J by 3 bases, with 14 bases between. CDR1 and CDR2 from the germline V gene are KGHSH and LQKENI.

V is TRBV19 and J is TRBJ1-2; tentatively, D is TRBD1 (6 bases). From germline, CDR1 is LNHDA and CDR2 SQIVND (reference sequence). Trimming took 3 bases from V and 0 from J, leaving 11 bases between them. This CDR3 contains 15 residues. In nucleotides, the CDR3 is TGTGCCAGTAGTATCCGGACAGACCCTAACTATGGCTACACCTTC. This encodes CASSIRTDPNYGYTF.

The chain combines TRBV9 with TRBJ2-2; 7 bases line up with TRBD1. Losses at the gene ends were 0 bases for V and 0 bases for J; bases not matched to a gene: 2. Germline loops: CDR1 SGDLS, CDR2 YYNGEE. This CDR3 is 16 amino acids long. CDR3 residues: CASSVAGTANTGELFF. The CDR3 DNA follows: TGTGCCAGCAGCGTAGCGGGGACAGCGAACACCGGGGAGCTGTTTTTT.

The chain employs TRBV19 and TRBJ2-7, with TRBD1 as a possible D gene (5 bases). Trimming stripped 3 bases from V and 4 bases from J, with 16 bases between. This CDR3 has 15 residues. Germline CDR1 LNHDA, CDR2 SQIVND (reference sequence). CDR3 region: CASSITGAPTYEQYF. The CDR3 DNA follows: TGTGCCAGTAGTATTACAGGTGCACCGACATACGAGCAGTACTTC.

CDR3 DNA sequence: TGCGCCAGCAGCCCTGGTTTACGGGGGGTCTACAATGAGCAGTTCTTC. This gives the protein CASSPGLRGVYNEQFF. The chain recombines TRBV5-1 with TRBJ2-1; 7 nucleotides align to TRBD2. With V trimmed by 4 bases and J by 3 bases, 10 bases remained unmatched. The length of the CDR3 is 16 residues. CDR1 is SGHRS and CDR2 is YFSETQ in the germline V gene. The full variable domain, with the rest looked up from reference TRBV5-1 and TRBJ2-1, is KAGVTQTPRYLIKTRGQQVTLSCSPISGHRSVSWYQQTPGQGLQFLFEYFSETQRNKGNFPGRFSGRQFSNSRSEMNVSTLELGDSALYLCASSPGLRGVYNEQFFGPGTRLTVL.

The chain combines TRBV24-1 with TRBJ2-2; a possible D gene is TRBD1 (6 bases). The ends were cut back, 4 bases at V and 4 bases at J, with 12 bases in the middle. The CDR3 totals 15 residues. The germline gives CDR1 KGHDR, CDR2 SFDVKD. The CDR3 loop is CATSDPRGPTGELFF. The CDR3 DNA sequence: TGTGCCACCAGTGACCCCAGGGGCCCCACCGGGGAGCTGTTTTTT.

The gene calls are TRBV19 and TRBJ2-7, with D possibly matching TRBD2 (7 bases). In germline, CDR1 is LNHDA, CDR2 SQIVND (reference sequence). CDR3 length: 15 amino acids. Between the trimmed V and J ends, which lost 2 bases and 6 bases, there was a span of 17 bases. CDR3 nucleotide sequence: TGTGCCAGTAGTATATCGGCGGGGGCCCCTGGCGAGCAGTACTTC. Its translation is CASSISAGAPGEQYF.

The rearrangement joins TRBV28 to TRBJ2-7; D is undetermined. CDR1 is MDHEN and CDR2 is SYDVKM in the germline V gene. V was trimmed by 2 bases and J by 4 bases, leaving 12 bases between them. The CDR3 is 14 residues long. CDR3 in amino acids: CASSLTVVVYEQYF. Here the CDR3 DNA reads TGTGCCAGCAGTTTAACGGTGGTCGTTTACGAGCAGTACTTC.

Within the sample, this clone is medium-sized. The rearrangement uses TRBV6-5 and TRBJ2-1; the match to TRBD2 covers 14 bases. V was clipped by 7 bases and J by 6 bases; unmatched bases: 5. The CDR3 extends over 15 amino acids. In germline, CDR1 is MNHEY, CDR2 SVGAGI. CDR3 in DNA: TGTGCCAGCACAAAGGGGACTAGCGGGGGCAATGAGCAGTTCTTC. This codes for CASTKGTSGGNEQFF.

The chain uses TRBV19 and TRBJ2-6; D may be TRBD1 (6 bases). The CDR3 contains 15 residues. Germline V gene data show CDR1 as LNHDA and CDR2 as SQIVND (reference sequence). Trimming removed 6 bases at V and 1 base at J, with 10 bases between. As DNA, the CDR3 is TGTGCCAGTAGCCGCGACAGGTCTGGGGCCAACGTCCTGACTTTC. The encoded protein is CASSRDRSGANVLTF.

DNA of the CDR3: TGTGCCAGCTCACCCCTTGGGTCTCGGGAGCCCCAGCATTTT. This sequence encodes CASSPLGSREPQHF. This chain joins TRBV18 and TRBJ1-5; D is uncertain. This CDR3 comprises 14 residues. Trimming removed 3 bases at V and 8 bases at J, with 14 bases between. In germline, CDR1 is KGHSH, CDR2 LQKENI.

The CDR3 loop is CASSPQGHSTDTQYF. The CDR3 DNA is TGTGCCAGCTCCCCCCAGGGACACAGCACAGATACGCAGTATTTT. The chain joins TRBV7-3 to TRBJ2-3; possible D gene TRBD1, 6 bases. The CDR3 is 15 residues long. Germline V gene lookup returns CDR1 SGHTA and CDR2 FQGTGA. Deletions cut 8 bases from V and 0 bases from J, with 15 bases between.

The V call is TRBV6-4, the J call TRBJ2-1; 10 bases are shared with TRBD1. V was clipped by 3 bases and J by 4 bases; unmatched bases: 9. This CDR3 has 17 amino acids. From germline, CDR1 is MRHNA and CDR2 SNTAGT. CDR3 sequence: CASSEDPGQGTYNEQFF. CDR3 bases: TGTGCCAGCAGTGAAGATCCGGGACAGGGGACGTACAATGAGCAGTTCTTC.